These 2 T cell receptor beta chains were all obtained from the same sample, sequenced in a study of cytotoxic CD8 clonotypes in ibrutinib-treated CLL (dated by TCRdb to about 2021). Preparation of the library involved the immunoSEQ multiplex PCR assay. Entries here come from immuneACCESS through TCRdb and include only in-frame sequences with V and J called. Some clones fail to appear in such tables; in the studies checked, an unresolved V gene covers under half of the shortfall, and the cause of the remainder is unknown. The sample table records 150,000 to 200,000 clones; roughly 86% of these occur just once. Roughly 1.9% of the sample is in the top ten clones. Read against the paper, the sample's time point label means: about a year on ibrutinib. Sequencing was performed on PBMCs, taken after 12 months of ibrutinib treatment. Receptor source: a human donor with chronic lymphocytic leukemia.

The rearrangement uses TRBV2 and TRBJ2-2, with TRBD2 matching 12 bases. The CDR3 length is 15 residues. V gave up 5 bases and J gave up 3 bases; unmatched junction bases: 1. Looked up from germline, CDR1 is SNHLY and CDR2 is FYNNEI. The CDR3 spells CASSLAGGDTGELFF. In DNA form, the CDR3 reads TGTGCCAGCAGTCTAGCGGGAGGGGACACCGGGGAGCTGTTTTTT.

The chain recombines TRBV10-3 with TRBJ1-3; D not resolved. The V gene's germline CDR1 is ENHRY and CDR2 SYGVKD. Trimming removed 9 bases from V and 2 bases from J, with 5 bases in between. CDR3 length: 11 amino acids. CDR3: CAMGTGNTIYF. The CDR3 coding sequence is TGTGCCATGGGAACTGGAAACACCATATATTTT.